This is a list of T cell receptor beta chains from one sample in a study of long-term antiretroviral therapy in people with HIV. Profiled with immunoSEQ multiplex PCR; TCRdb holds only in-frame clones, not every one. This sample has 15,000 to 20,000 clones; around four fifths occur once, and the top ten carry 7% to 10%. The sequenced sample was unsorted PBMCs, obtained 0.1 years after starting antiretroviral therapy. Receptors were obtained from a man aged 18 to 29 with HIV. Both conserved end residues are part of each CDR3. The order of the fields is J gene, V gene, D gene, clone size, CDR3 DNA, CDR3 protein. A D gene is named only where the DNA matches it firmly. Clone size is stated in some rows and not others, as once, few, many or a class when expanded.

j_call: TRBJ2-1; v_call: TRBV10-3; d_call: -; clone_size: -; cdr3_nt: TGTGCCATCGAAGGGGGCAATGAGCAGTTCTTC; cdr3_aa: CAIEGGNEQFF
j_call: TRBJ2-7; v_call: TRBV6-6; d_call: -; clone_size: -; cdr3_nt: TGTGCCAGCCTAGGATCCGGGACAAATGTATACGAGCAGTACTTC; cdr3_aa: CASLGSGTNVYEQYF
j_call: TRBJ2-1; v_call: TRBV5-1; d_call: -; clone_size: -; cdr3_nt: TGCGCCAGCAGGAGTGAGAGCAATGAGCAGTTCTTC; cdr3_aa: CASRSESNEQFF
j_call: TRBJ1-6; v_call: TRBV27; d_call: -; clone_size: -; cdr3_nt: TGTGCCAGCAGTGCCATTCGGGGGACCCTGGGCTCCTATAATTCACCCCTCCACTTT; cdr3_aa: CASSAIRGTLGSYNSPLHF
j_call: TRBJ1-5; v_call: TRBV15; d_call: -; clone_size: -; cdr3_nt: TGTGCCACCAGCAGAGATGTGGCACGCAATCAGCCCCAGCATTTT; cdr3_aa: CATSRDVARNQPQHF
j_call: TRBJ2-2; v_call: TRBV7-9; d_call: TRBD1; clone_size: few; cdr3_nt: TGTGCCAGCAGCTTGGGACAGGGAGTTGTCGGGGAGCTGTTTTTT; cdr3_aa: CASSLGQGVVGELFF
j_call: TRBJ2-1; v_call: TRBV7-2; d_call: -; clone_size: -; cdr3_nt: TGTGCCAGCACCAATTACCGCCACTCAATCAATGAGCAGTTCTTC; cdr3_aa: CASTNYRHSINEQFF
j_call: TRBJ2-2; v_call: TRBV7-6; d_call: -; clone_size: -; cdr3_nt: TGTGCCAGCAGCCCGACCCCAGGGGGGCCCAGCACCGGGGAGCTGTTTTTT; cdr3_aa: CASSPTPGGPSTGELFF
j_call: TRBJ2-3; v_call: TRBV25-1; d_call: -; clone_size: -; cdr3_nt: TGTGCCAGCAGTTTTCCCTTCACAGATACGCAGTATTTT; cdr3_aa: CASSFPFTDTQYF
j_call: TRBJ1-2; v_call: TRBV25-1; d_call: TRBD1; clone_size: once; cdr3_nt: TGTGCCAGCAGTGAATTCGGACAGGGGGATGGCTACACCTTC; cdr3_aa: CASSEFGQGDGYTF
j_call: TRBJ2-3; v_call: TRBV5-1; d_call: TRBD1; clone_size: -; cdr3_nt: TGCGCCAGCAGCAGGACAGGGGTGGTTCTTGTTACGCAGTATTTT; cdr3_aa: CASSRTGVVLVTQYF
j_call: TRBJ1-4; v_call: TRBV7-9; d_call: -; clone_size: once; cdr3_nt: TGTGCCAGCAGTCAAACAGGTCCCTCACCAGAAAAACTGTTTTTT; cdr3_aa: CASSQTGPSPEKLFF
j_call: TRBJ1-4; v_call: TRBV25-1; d_call: TRBD1; clone_size: -; cdr3_nt: TGTGCCAGCAGTGGACAGGGAGACTCAACTAATGAAAAACTGTTTTTT; cdr3_aa: CASSGQGDSTNEKLFF
j_call: TRBJ2-7; v_call: TRBV10-3; d_call: -; clone_size: -; cdr3_nt: TGTGCCATCAGTGAGTCATCGGGTTCCAGCTCCTACGAGCAGTACTTC; cdr3_aa: CAISESSGSSSYEQYF
j_call: TRBJ1-1; v_call: TRBV19; d_call: -; clone_size: medium-sized; cdr3_nt: TGTGCCAGTAGTACCGGGACTCCCGAAGCTTTCTTT; cdr3_aa: CASSTGTPEAFF
j_call: TRBJ2-7; v_call: TRBV5-6; d_call: -; clone_size: -; cdr3_nt: TGTGCCAGCAGCTCCCTGCTGGATGACGAGCAGTACTTC; cdr3_aa: CASSSLLDDEQYF
j_call: TRBJ1-2; v_call: TRBV2; d_call: TRBD1; clone_size: -; cdr3_nt: TGTGCCAGCAGTGAAGGGGGGACAGAATATGGCTACACCTTC; cdr3_aa: CASSEGGTEYGYTF
j_call: TRBJ2-1; v_call: TRBV7-3; d_call: TRBD1; clone_size: -; cdr3_nt: TGTGCCAGCAGCTCCGAACAGGGGAGTCCCGGGACGGATGAGCAGTTCTTC; cdr3_aa: CASSSEQGSPGTDEQFF
j_call: TRBJ2-5; v_call: TRBV6-1; d_call: TRBD1; clone_size: -; cdr3_nt: TGTGCCAGCAGCCGACAGGGTCGCCAAGAGACCCAGTACTTC; cdr3_aa: CASSRQGRQETQYF
j_call: TRBJ2-3; v_call: TRBV27; d_call: TRBD2; clone_size: -; cdr3_nt: TGTGCCAGCAGGCAGCGGGGGATTGGCACAGATACGCAGTATTTT; cdr3_aa: CASRQRGIGTDTQYF
j_call: TRBJ1-1; v_call: TRBV5-6; d_call: -; clone_size: few; cdr3_nt: TGTGCCAGTGAAGGTAGTGACACTGAAGCTTTCTTT; cdr3_aa: CASEGSDTEAFF
j_call: TRBJ1-4; v_call: TRBV9; d_call: -; clone_size: medium-sized; cdr3_nt: TGTGCCAGCAGCCCAACAAAGGCAACTAATGAAAAACTGTTTTTT; cdr3_aa: CASSPTKATNEKLFF